Each of the 29 T cell receptor beta chains below was sequenced from the same sample in a study of blood T cell repertoires in COVID-19. Generated by immunoSEQ multiplex PCR, the TCRdb table keeps only in-frame clones and is missing some. Of about 330,000 clones listed, roughly 90% are singletons. Input material: peripheral blood. These receptors originate from a young man who had recovered from COVID-19.

The chain uses TRBV19 and TRBJ2-2, with TRBD2 identical over 7 bases. Germline CDR1 and CDR2: LNHDA and SQIVND (reference sequence). Losses at the gene ends were 4 bases for V and 3 bases for J; bases not matched to a gene: 5. CDR3 size: 15 residues. The CDR3 loop reads CASSTTAGYTGELFF. CDR3 DNA: TGTGCCAGTAGTACCACAGCGGGGTACACCGGGGAGCTGTTTTTT. The full variable domain, completed using reference TRBV19 and TRBJ2-2, is DGGITQSPKYLFRKEGQNVTLSCEQNLNHDAMYWYRQDPGQGLRLIYYSQIVNDFQKGDIAEGYSVSREKKESFPLTVTSAQKNPTAFYLCASSTTAGYTGELFFGEGSRLTVL.

The chain joins TRBV5-6 to TRBJ2-5; 15 nucleotides agree with TRBD2. Trimming took 4 bases from V and 5 from J; bases not matched to a gene: 6. Germline assignment: CDR1 SGHDT and CDR2 YYEEEE. The CDR3 has 16 amino acids. The CDR3 loop reads CASSPGLAGGGETQYF. The CDR3 nucleotides are TGTGCCAGCAGCCCAGGACTAGCGGGAGGGGGGGAGACCCAGTACTTC.

The chain uses TRBV4-1 and TRBJ1-2; D call uncertain. CDR3 length equals 16 residues. Germline V gene data show CDR1 as MGHRA and CDR2 as YSYEKL. Trimming shortened V by 1 base and J by 0 bases, and 12 bases separated the two germline ends. The DNA for the CDR3 is TGCGCCAGCAGCCAAGCTCTGACGGGATCTAACTATGGCTACACCTTC. Its translation: CASSQALTGSNYGYTF.

The chain links TRBV19 to TRBJ2-6, with D possibly matching TRBD1 (5 bases). There are 16 residues in the CDR3. Germline V gene data show CDR1 as LNHDA and CDR2 as SQIVND (reference sequence). Trimming took 4 bases from V and 2 from J, leaving 12 bases between them. The CDR3 DNA reads as TGTGCCAGTAGTACCCACCAGGGTACTGGGGCCAACGTCCTGACTTTC. The encoded protein is CASSTHQGTGANVLTF.

A note on this clone: Other nucleotide sequences from this sample produce the same CDR3. This CDR3 reads CASSPGQGGETQYF. The CDR3 DNA reads TGTGCCAGCTCACCGGGACAGGGAGGAGAGACCCAGTACTTC. The V gene is TRBV18, the J gene TRBJ2-5; 9 bases are a match to TRBD1. Germline CDR1 KGHSH, CDR2 LQKENI. Trimming removed 3 bases from V and 4 bases from J; junction bases left unmatched: 3. This CDR3 contains 14 residues.

The chain uses TRBV7-2 and TRBJ2-5, with D possibly matching TRBD2 (6 bases). V lost 5 bases, J lost 4 bases, and 14 bases lay in between. The germline V gene has CDR1 SGHTA and CDR2 FQGNSA. The CDR3 has 14 amino acids. As DNA, the CDR3 is TGTGCCAGCAGCCCCCGTGGGGGGATAGAGACCCAGTACTTC. Translated: CASSPRGGIETQYF. Drawing the rest from reference TRBV7-2 and TRBJ2-5, the complete variable domain is GAGVSQSPSNKVTEKGKDVELRCDPISGHTALYWYRQSLGQGLEFLIYFQGNSAPDKSGLPSDRFSAERTGGSVSTLTIQRTQQEDSAVYLCASSPRGGIETQYFGPGTRLLVL.

The chain combines TRBV6-2 or TRBV6-3 with TRBJ1-4; TRBD1 might be the D (5 bases). Germline V gene data show CDR1 as MNHEY and CDR2 as SVGEGT. V lost 4 bases to trimming and J lost 8 bases, with 14 bases between them. The CDR3 has 14 residues. The CDR3 sequence: CASSFLQGGEKLFF. DNA of the CDR3: TGTGCCAGCAGTTTCCTTCAGGGTGGCGAAAAACTGTTTTTT.

This chain links TRBV6-5 with TRBJ1-1, with no clear D. V lost 2 bases and J 0 bases, leaving 10 bases between the germline ends. CDR1 is MNHEY, CDR2 SVGAGI, per germline. The CDR3 is 15 residues long. DNA for the CDR3: TGTGCCAGCAGTTACAACGACAACATGAACACTGAAGCTTTCTTT. It specifies CASSYNDNMNTEAFF.

CDR3 region: CASSPRTSGNREQYF. Here the CDR3 DNA reads TGTGCCAGCAGCCCCCGGACTAGCGGGAACCGAGAGCAGTACTTC. V usage is TRBV7-9 and J usage is TRBJ2-7; TRBD2 matches at 12 bases. After removal of 5 bases from V and 7 bases from J, the junction contained 9 bases not matched to a gene. The CDR3 covers 15 residues. Germline CDR1 SEHNR, CDR2 FQNEAQ (reference sequence).

The gene calls are TRBV9 and TRBJ2-3; 10 bases line up with TRBD2. Trimming removed 3 bases from V and 0 bases from J; junction bases left unmatched: 7. Per germline, CDR1 SGDLS and CDR2 YYNGEE. The CDR3 loop spans 17 amino acids. CDR3: CASSARTSGVSTDTQYF. The DNA for the CDR3 is TGTGCCAGCAGCGCCAGGACTAGCGGAGTTAGCACAGATACGCAGTATTTT.

This clone was counted between two and nine times. V is TRBV6-5 and J is TRBJ2-2, with D possibly matching TRBD1 (5 bases). From germline, CDR1 is MNHEY and CDR2 SVGAGI. V was shortened by 8 bases and J by 2 bases, with 15 bases between the two germline ends. The CDR3 length is 15 residues. The CDR3 reads CASPQDTDNTGELFF. Written as DNA, the CDR3 is TGTGCCAGCCCCCAGGACACCGATAACACCGGGGAGCTGTTTTTT.

The CDR3 DNA is TGTGCCAGCAGCTTAGAGTACGGGAATGCTGAGCAGTTCTTC. Residues: CASSLEYGNAEQFF. V usage is TRBV7-2 and J usage is TRBJ2-1; tentatively, D is TRBD2 (5 bases). The V gene's germline CDR1 is SGHTA and CDR2 FQGNSA. V was pared by 1 base and J by 9 bases, with 13 bases between. The CDR3 loop spans 14 amino acids.

The chain joins TRBV6-5 to TRBJ1-4; 8 bases match TRBD1. The junction had 7 bases not matched to a gene; V was cut back by 4 bases and J by 6 bases. The CDR3 consists of 15 residues. CDR1 and CDR2 from the germline V gene are MNHEY and SVGAGI. Here the CDR3 DNA reads TGTGCCAGCAGTTCTGGACAGGGAAATCATGAAAAACTGTTTTTT. It specifies CASSSGQGNHEKLFF.

The V and J genes are TRBV6-5 and TRBJ2-1; D is perhaps TRBD1 (6 bases). The CDR3 covers 15 residues. Germline values: CDR1 MNHEY, CDR2 SVGAGI. The V and J ends lost 0 bases and 7 bases respectively, with 13 bases between them. The CDR3 spells CASSYSPTGGNEQFF. DNA of the CDR3: TGTGCCAGCAGTTACTCCCCGACAGGTGGGAATGAGCAGTTCTTC.

CDR3 sequence (DNA): TGTGCCAGCAGTCCCACACTTTCGCGGGTTGAAAAACTGTTTTTT. This codes for CASSPTLSRVEKLFF. The J gene is TRBJ1-4, the V gene TRBV27, with D uncertain. From germline, CDR1 is MNHEY and CDR2 SMNVEV (reference sequence). With 5 bases removed from V and 7 bases from J, the gap between germline ends came to 17 bases. The CDR3 covers 15 residues.

The rearrangement uses TRBV5-5 and TRBJ1-2, with TRBD1 as a possible D gene (5 bases). Germline loops: CDR1 SGHKS, CDR2 YYEKEE (reference sequence). CDR3 length equals 13 residues. The V end lost 0 bases, the J end lost 6 bases, and 9 bases lay between the germline ends. CDR3 region: CASSLGQGDGYTF. CDR3 DNA sequence: TGTGCCAGCAGCTTGGGCCAGGGCGATGGCTACACCTTC.

The rearrangement links TRBV6-2 or TRBV6-3 to TRBJ2-1; possible D gene TRBD1, 6 bases. Germline CDR1 reads MNHEY; CDR2 reads SVGEGT. This CDR3 has 14 amino acids. Trimming removed 5 bases from V and 3 bases from J, with 11 bases in between. CDR3 in amino acids: CASSTQGGYNEQFF. Written as DNA, the CDR3 is TGTGCCAGCAGTACACAGGGCGGCTACAATGAGCAGTTCTTC.

The CDR3 DNA reads as TGCGCCAGCAGCGGTGGACAGGGGACGGATGAGCAGTTCTTC. It yields the protein CASSGGQGTDEQFF. The chain combines TRBV5-1 with TRBJ2-1; 9 bases are shared with TRBD1. The V segment lost 4 bases and the J segment 8 bases; nucleotides outside the gene matches: 7. There are 14 residues in the CDR3. Germline-derived CDR1 and CDR2 are SGHRS and YFSETQ. Based on the CDR3 plus reference TRBV5-1 and TRBJ2-1, the full variable domain is KAGVTQTPRYLIKTRGQQVTLSCSPISGHRSVSWYQQTPGQGLQFLFEYFSETQRNKGNFPGRFSGRQFSNSRSEMNVSTLELGDSALYLCASSGGQGTDEQFFGPGTRLTVL.

The chain has TRBV4-3 and TRBJ1-1; 7 bases agree with TRBD1. This CDR3 region has 15 residues. Germline V gives CDR1 LGHNA, CDR2 YSLEER. The V gene end was trimmed by 1 base and the J gene end by 7 bases; junction bases not matched to a gene: 9. Written as DNA, the CDR3 is TGCGCCAGCAGCCAAGGGGGAGCAGGGGGGAGTGAAGCTTTCTTT. Protein sequence: CASSQGGAGGSEAFF.

The V gene is TRBV29-1, the J gene TRBJ1-1; 7 bases are a match to TRBD1. CDR3 length: 13 residues. Germline V lookup: CDR1 SQVTM, CDR2 ANQGSEA. The V and J ends lost 3 bases and 4 bases, in that order; junction bases with no gene match: 5. The DNA for the CDR3 is TGCAGCGTTGAGAGGGGGCCGGGCACTGAAGCTTTCTTT. As protein: CSVERGPGTEAFF.

This sequence joins TRBV27 and TRBJ1-2; D ambiguous. V shed 2 bases and J shed 8 bases, with 15 bases lying between them. Germline V CDR1 and CDR2: MNHEY, SMNVEV (reference sequence). The CDR3 consists of 14 residues. The CDR3 reads CASSLGRPSSGYTF. The CDR3 nucleotides are TGTGCCAGCAGTTTAGGCAGGCCAAGCTCCGGCTACACCTTC.

The chain combines TRBV15 with TRBJ2-3; 11 bases match TRBD1. Germline V lookup: CDR1 LNHNV, CDR2 YYDKDF (reference sequence). The CDR3 runs to 16 residues. V dropped 5 bases and J dropped 3; count of bases not matched to a gene: 7. Written as DNA, the CDR3 is TGTGCCACCAGCGTCGGGACAGGGGGACCTACAGATACGCAGTATTTT. Amino acids: CATSVGTGGPTDTQYF.

Worth noting for this clone: One end of the junction is discordant with germline, which a read error may explain. This sequence joins TRBV6-5 and TRBJ1-1, with a possible D match to TRBD1 (5 bases). This CDR3 is 12 amino acids long. From germline, CDR1 is MNHEY and CDR2 SVGAGI. This chain's CDR3 is CASGAGNNEAFF. Here the CDR3 DNA reads TGTGCCAGCGGGGCAGGGAACAATGAAGCTTTCTTT.

This clone was seen a single time. The chain uses TRBV18 and TRBJ1-2; no reliable D call. This CDR3 is built from 12 residues. The V end was cut by 10 bases, the J end by 1 base, with 10 bases between. The germline V gene encodes CDR1 KGHSH and CDR2 LQKENI. CDR3 bases: TGTGCCACCTTCGGGGATAACTATGGCTACACCTTC. Translated: CATFGDNYGYTF.

As concerns this clone: One junction end does not reproduce the germline sequence, and a read error may be involved. This sequence joins TRBV30 and TRBJ1-4; no reliable D call. CDR1 is GTSNPN and CDR2 is SVGIG in the germline V gene (reference sequence). CDR3 length: 14 residues. The CDR3 loop reads CAWSETSRARVPWF. The CDR3 DNA follows: TGTGCCTGGAGTGAAACTTCGAGGGCCCGGGTCCCCTGGTTT.

The V call is TRBV15, the J call TRBJ2-5, with a weak D call TRBD2 (6 bases). CDR1 and CDR2 (germline): LNHNV, YYDKDF (reference sequence). V was cut by 0 bases and J by 3 bases, with 14 bases left in between. The CDR3 is made up of 16 amino acids. The CDR3 DNA follows: TGTGCCACCAGCAGAGAGCCTGGCGGGATCAAAGAGACCCAGTACTTC. This encodes CATSREPGGIKETQYF.

As to this clone: This sample includes further DNA sequences coding for the same CDR3. The chain combines TRBV6-1 with TRBJ2-7; 11 nucleotides line up with TRBD2. There are 15 residues in the CDR3. Germline lookup yields CDR1 MNHNS and CDR2 SASEGT. V gave up 1 base and J gave up 4 bases; unmatched junction bases: 3. The CDR3 DNA reads TGTGCCAGCAGTGAAGGTTTAGCGGGAGGGTACGAGCAGTACTTC. Encoded protein: CASSEGLAGGYEQYF.

J is TRBJ2-1 and V is TRBV10-1, with 11 bases that match TRBD2. V trimming: 6 bases; J trimming: 4 bases; junction bases outside the gene matches: 8. From germline, CDR1 is WNHNN and CDR2 SYGVQD (reference sequence). The CDR3 is 16 amino acids. The chain's CDR3 is CASSLSRLAGYNEQFF. The CDR3 nucleotides are TGCGCCAGCAGCCTATCTAGACTAGCGGGGTACAATGAGCAGTTCTTC.

The chain employs TRBV7-7 and TRBJ2-5; TRBD1 agrees at 8 bases. V lost 1 base to trimming and J lost 4 bases; unmatched junction nucleotides: 5. The CDR3 length is 15 residues. Germline loops: CDR1 SSHAT, CDR2 FNYEAQ (reference sequence). CDR3 bases: TGTGCCAGCAGCTTAGGCAGGGGGCTTGGAGAGACCCAGTACTTC. Protein product: CASSLGRGLGETQYF.